This entry is about one T cell receptor (beta chain). The data belong to a study of shared clonotypes between healthy human individuals. Germline V gene data show CDR1 as KGHSH and CDR2 as LQKENI. Trimming left V 3 bases short and J 5 bases short, with 9 bases between. This CDR3 contains 13 residues. TCRdb's copy holds only in-frame clones and misses some; the assay was immunoSEQ multiplex PCR. The sample includes 600,000 to 750,000 clones, approximately 79% seen only once; the top ten take 1.8%. V and J are TRBV18 and TRBJ2-3; D is uncertain. The sample was memory CD4+ T cells sorted from blood. Subset reported: CD45RA-negative fraction. The receptor was derived from a woman under 40 in good health. The CDR3 loop is CASSPIDKDTQYF. The CDR3 region has the DNA TGTGCCAGCTCACCGATAGATAAAGATACGCAGTATTTT.